This TCR beta chain came from a study of yellow fever vaccine responses in identical twins (dated by TCRdb to 2016 to 2019). Some background on the complete study: The study precisely tracked vaccine-responding T cell clones in identical twins.

On this clonotype itself: Its binding antigen is unknown. No clone much larger than this one lies a single base away; base qualities are absent.

The CDR3 runs 13 amino acids, cysteine and phenylalanine included. The retained sequence is limited to the CDR3, 39 bases, with the frame set at the first base. V and J are trimmed by 5 bases and 4 bases, and the gene matches miss 4 bases of the junction. CDR1 SGHTA and CDR2 FQGNSA were looked up in the germline V gene. General conclusions and limits of the study: According to the authors, the vaccine-induced T cell response in identical twins seemed to be partly convergent and partly specific to each individual.

The method was RT-PCR. For sequencing, an Illumina HiSeq 2500 was employed. The public reads were run again by TCRdb, first through fastp at Q25 and then through MiXCR, and only productive beta chains were kept. Here each entry gathers all rows of one CDR3 protein and keeps the most common genes and DNA. Counted in this sample were about 1,200 distinct CDR3 sequences; around 92% of them appeared once. About 8.9% of the sample lies in the top ten. The sequence derives from a female donor who received the yellow fever vaccine. This specimen consisted of T cells from blood (PBMCs), unsorted or a sorted subset (not recorded which), obtained before or after yellow fever vaccination (not recorded which). The rearranged chain carries TRBV7-2 and TRBJ1-2; the junction holds 7 bases that match TRBD1. The DNA sequence reads TGTGCCAGCAGCCCTGACAGGGTCTATGGCTACACCTTC. Its amino acids are CASSPDRVYGYTF.